The 3 T cell receptor beta chains given below trace back to one sample, sequenced in a study of T cells in women clearing cervical HPV infection. Measured with immunoSEQ multiplex PCR; TCRdb has only the in-frame clones, and not every one. The sample shows about 35,000 clones, and 1.6% sits with its ten largest clones. Sequences were obtained from blood buffy coat. The receptors here all came from a woman aged 18 to 75 with a cervical HPV16 infection that either progressed to CIN3+ or cleared (not recorded which).

Details on this clone: The read ends 3 residues shy of where the CDR3 ends; the end is completed using the germline J gene. The chain joins TRBV20-1 to TRBJ2-1; 8 bases line up with TRBD2. CDR3 length: 13 amino acids. The V and J ends lost 3 bases and 6 bases, in that order; junction bases with no gene match: 4. Germline-derived CDR1 and CDR2 are DFQATT and SNEGSKA (reference sequence). Here the CDR3 reads CSASLTSVNEQFF. Partial CDR3 DNA: TGCAGTGCTAGCTTGACTAGCGTCAATGAG.

Regarding this clone: The CDR3 end falls 3 residues outside the read, so it is completed with the germline J gene. The gene calls are TRBV5-1 and TRBJ2-2; tentatively, D is TRBD1 (6 bases). The CDR3 sequence is 15 residues long. Germline CDR1 is SGHRS and CDR2 is YFSETQ. CDR3 in amino acids: CASSGLGAGNEKLFF. CDR3 DNA, as far as it was read: TGCGCCAGCAGCGGGCTGGGGGCTGGTAATGAAAAG. The full variable domain, completed using reference TRBV5-1 and TRBJ2-2, is KAGVTQTPRYLIKTRGQQVTLSCSPISGHRSVSWYQQTPGQGLQFLFEYFSETQRNKGNFPGRFSGRQFSNSRSEMNVSTLELGDSALYLCASSGLGAGNEKLFFGEGSRLTVL.

About this clone: Read data end 3 residues before the CDR3 end; the end is taken from the germline J gene. The chain has TRBV20-1 and TRBJ2-3; 7 bases agree with TRBD2. There are 14 residues in the CDR3. With V trimmed by 5 bases and J by 2 bases, 7 bases remained unmatched. Per germline, CDR1 DFQATT and CDR2 SNEGSKA (reference sequence). The CDR3 bases that were read are TGCAGTGCTGGGGGGGACCGATACACAGATACG. This translates into CSAGGDRYTDT. In full, the CDR3 is CSAGGDRYTDTQYF.